The rows below give T cell receptor beta chains drawn from one sample of a study of cytomegalovirus exposure and HLA in healthy donors. Measured with immunoSEQ multiplex PCR; TCRdb has only the in-frame clones, and not every one. The sample consists of around 140,000 clones, 89% of them appearing once. The sample comprised PBMCs. These receptors all stem from a woman aged 18-29 years in good health and CMV-seronegative. Both conserved end residues are part of each CDR3. A D gene is named only where the DNA matches it firmly. Clone size is not always given. Where it is, it says once, few, many or a class for expanded clones.

cdr3_nt	cdr3_aa	j_call	clone_size	v_call	d_call
TGTGCCAGCAGCGCAGGGATGGTGCTCGGAAACACCATATATTTT	CASSAGMVLGNTIYF	TRBJ1-3	-	TRBV7-6	-
TGTGCCAGCTCACCGGGGACAGGGATTAACACCGGGGAGCTGTTTTTT	CASSPGTGINTGELFF	TRBJ2-2	-	TRBV18	TRBD1
TGTGCCAGCAGCTCCAACCCCGGGACTAGCGGGGGGCCCTCCTCGGCGGATACGCAGTATTTT	CASSSNPGTSGGPSSADTQYF	TRBJ2-3	-	TRBV9	TRBD2
TGCGCCAGCAGCCTCTTTACGACAGAGAACACTGAAGCTTTCTTT	CASSLFTTENTEAFF	TRBJ1-1	-	TRBV5-1	-
TGTGCCAGTAGTATATTATTGGCTAGCGGGGGGGCCGGCAATGAGCAGTTCTTC	CASSILLASGGAGNEQFF	TRBJ2-1	-	TRBV19	TRBD2
TGTGCTAGTGGTTTGGGACAGATGCATCAGCCCCAGCATTTT	CASGLGQMHQPQHF	TRBJ1-5	few	TRBV12-5	-
TGTGCCAGCAGTAACGACAGGGGTCGCACCTTC	CASSNDRGRTF	TRBJ1-2	-	TRBV2	TRBD1
TGTGCCAGCTCACTATTGTCGAGTTCCAATGAAAAACTGTTTTTT	CASSLLSSSNEKLFF	TRBJ1-4	-	TRBV18	-
TGTGCCAGCAGCCTGGCGGGGGGGCCTTGGGAGACCCAGTACTTC	CASSLAGGPWETQYF	TRBJ2-5	-	TRBV11-2	TRBD2
TGTGCCAGTAGTAAAGGGACACCAGTACCGTACGAGCAGTACTTC	CASSKGTPVPYEQYF	TRBJ2-7	-	TRBV19	-
TGTGCCAGCAGTTTGTCGTCCCTCGAGGACTACACCTTC	CASSLSSLEDYTF	TRBJ1-2	-	TRBV27	-
TGTGCCAGCAGTTACGTTCAGGGTACCGGTCAGCCCCAGCATTTT	CASSYVQGTGQPQHF	TRBJ1-5	-	TRBV6-5	-
TGTGCCAGCACGAGGGACTATGGCTACACCTTC	CASTRDYGYTF	TRBJ1-2	once	TRBV5-6	-
TGTGCCAGCAGCTCCGGGATAGCGGGGGCGTTAGATACGCAGTATTTT	CASSSGIAGALDTQYF	TRBJ2-3	-	TRBV7-9	TRBD2
TGCGCCAGCAGTGAAGGACTAGCGGGGAGGAAAAACATTCAGTACTTC	CASSEGLAGRKNIQYF	TRBJ2-4	-	TRBV10-1	TRBD2
TGTGCCAGCAGTCCCTCCCGGGGGGCGGACTATGGCTACACCTTC	CASSPSRGADYGYTF	TRBJ1-2	-	TRBV6-1	-
TGTGCCAGCTCACCGAGAACTATAGGTAGAGACACTGAAGCTTTCTTT	CASSPRTIGRDTEAFF	TRBJ1-1	-	TRBV18	-
TGTGCCAGCAGTCCTACAGGGGGCTATGGCTACACCTTC	CASSPTGGYGYTF	TRBJ1-2	once	TRBV6-6	TRBD1
TGTGCCAGCAGTTACGGACAGGGGGCGCCCGAGCAGTACTTC	CASSYGQGAPEQYF	TRBJ2-7	-	TRBV6-6	TRBD1
TGCGCCAGCAGCTTAAATCCCTCGTCGGGGGCCTACGAGCAGTACTTC	CASSLNPSSGAYEQYF	TRBJ2-7	-	TRBV5-1	-
TGTGCCAGCAGCTTAGAGAAACAGGGGTACACTGAAGCTTTCTTT	CASSLEKQGYTEAFF	TRBJ1-1	-	TRBV13	TRBD1
TGTGCCAGCACCCTAGCCTCGGGGTCAGAGGCTGGCTACACCTTC	CASTLASGSEAGYTF	TRBJ1-2	-	TRBV2	-
TGTGCCAGCAGCCCCAGGGGGCGCACTGAAGCTTTCTTT	CASSPRGRTEAFF	TRBJ1-1	-	TRBV9	TRBD1
TGTGCCAGCAGTTACGCGGGGGACTTCTTAGATACGCAGTATTTT	CASSYAGDFLDTQYF	TRBJ2-3	-	TRBV6-6	TRBD2
TGCGCCAGCAGTGAGATCCGGGACAGCCCTTACGAGCAGTACTTC	CASSEIRDSPYEQYF	TRBJ2-7	-	TRBV10-1	TRBD1
TGTGCCATCCGGCAGCGGGCGATGAACACTGAAGCTTTCTTT	CAIRQRAMNTEAFF	TRBJ1-1	-	TRBV10-3	-
TGTGCCAGTAAGTCGTGGGGGACAGGGAGGGATCAGCCCCAGCATTTT	CASKSWGTGRDQPQHF	TRBJ1-5	-	TRBV19	TRBD1
TGTGCCAGCAGTTACCCGCTGGGCAGGGGGAACACTGAAGCTTTCTTT	CASSYPLGRGNTEAFF	TRBJ1-1	-	TRBV6-6	-
TGCGCCAGCAGCTTGGAGAGTAGTCCTGCACCGCATGGCTACACCTTC	CASSLESSPAPHGYTF	TRBJ1-2	-	TRBV5-1	-